This T cell receptor (beta chain) was retrieved from a study of T cells in Graves' hyperthyroidism and ophthalmopathy. Looking at the study overall: At initial diagnosis, before any treatment had begun, peripheral blood was obtained. Study-level findings and limits: The model foresaw ophthalmopathy a median roughly 6.3 months prior to onset.

TCR beta CDR3 region amplification was performed from RNA transcripts. HTBI primers were employed in a first-round RT-PCR of the TCR CDR3. TCRdb processed the multiplex PCR reads anew with MiXCR; each CDR3 protein has one entry. Of roughly 660,000 distinct CDR3 sequences in the sample, approximately 15% are singletons; the top ten hold around 16%. Thyroid ultrasound, orbital computed tomography, clinical symptoms, and serum thyroxine and TRAb underpinned diagnoses. V was cut by 6 bases and J by 7 bases, with 16 bases left in between. The CDR3 consists of 12 residues. Germline V gene data show CDR1 as DFQATT and CDR2 as SNEGSKA (reference sequence). This clonotype has more than one count but fewer than ten. Its antigen is currently unknown.

The sample comprised blood. This receptor was obtained from a man in his fifties or sixties with Graves' hyperthyroidism. The chain links TRBV20-1 to TRBJ2-7, with no clear D. CDR3 amino acids: CSARRDIREQYF. DNA of the CDR3: TGCAGTGCCAGACGTGACATCAGGGAGCAGTACTTC.